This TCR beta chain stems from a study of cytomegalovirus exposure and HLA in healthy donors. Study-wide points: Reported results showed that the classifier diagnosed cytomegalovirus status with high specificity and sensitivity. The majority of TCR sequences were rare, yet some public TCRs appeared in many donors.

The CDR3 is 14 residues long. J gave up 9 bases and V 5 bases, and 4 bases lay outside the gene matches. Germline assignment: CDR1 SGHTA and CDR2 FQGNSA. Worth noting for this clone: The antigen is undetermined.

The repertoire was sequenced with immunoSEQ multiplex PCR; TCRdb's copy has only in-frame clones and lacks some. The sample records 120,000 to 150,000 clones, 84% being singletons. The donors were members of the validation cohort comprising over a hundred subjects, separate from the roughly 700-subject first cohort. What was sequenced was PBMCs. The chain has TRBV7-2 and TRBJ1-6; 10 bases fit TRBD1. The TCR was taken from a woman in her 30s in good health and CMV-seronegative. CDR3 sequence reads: CASSQDRGRSPLHF. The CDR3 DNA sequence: TGTGCCAGCAGCCAAGACAGGGGGCGTTCACCCCTCCACTTT.